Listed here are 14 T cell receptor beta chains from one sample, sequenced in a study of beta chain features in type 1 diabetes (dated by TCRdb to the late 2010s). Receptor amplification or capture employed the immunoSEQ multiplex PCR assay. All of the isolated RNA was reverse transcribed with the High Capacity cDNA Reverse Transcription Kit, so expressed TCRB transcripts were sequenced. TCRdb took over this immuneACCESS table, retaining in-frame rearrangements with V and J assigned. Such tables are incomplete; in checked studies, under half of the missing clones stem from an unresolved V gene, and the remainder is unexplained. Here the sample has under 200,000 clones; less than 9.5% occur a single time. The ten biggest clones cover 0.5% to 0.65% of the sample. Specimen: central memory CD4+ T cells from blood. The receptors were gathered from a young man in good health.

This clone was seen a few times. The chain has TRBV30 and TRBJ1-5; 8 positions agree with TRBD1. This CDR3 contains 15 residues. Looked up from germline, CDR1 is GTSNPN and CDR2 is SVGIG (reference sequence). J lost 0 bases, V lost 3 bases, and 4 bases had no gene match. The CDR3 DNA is TGTGCCTGGAGCGGACAGGGAATTAGCAATCAGCCCCAGCATTTT. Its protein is CAWSGQGISNQPQHF. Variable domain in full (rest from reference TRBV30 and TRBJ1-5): SQTIHQWPATLVQPVGSPLSLECTVEGTSNPNLYWYRQAAGRGLQLLFYSVGIGQISSEVPQNLSASRPQDRQFILSSKKLLLSDSGFYLCAWSGQGISNQPQHFGDGTRLSIL.

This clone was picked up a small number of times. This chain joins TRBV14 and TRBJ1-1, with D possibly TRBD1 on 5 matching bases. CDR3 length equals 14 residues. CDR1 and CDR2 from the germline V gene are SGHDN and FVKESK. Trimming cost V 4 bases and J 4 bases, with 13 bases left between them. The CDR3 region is CASSPRLQGTEAFF. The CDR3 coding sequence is TGTGCCAGCAGCCCCCGGCTTCAGGGCACTGAAGCTTTCTTT.

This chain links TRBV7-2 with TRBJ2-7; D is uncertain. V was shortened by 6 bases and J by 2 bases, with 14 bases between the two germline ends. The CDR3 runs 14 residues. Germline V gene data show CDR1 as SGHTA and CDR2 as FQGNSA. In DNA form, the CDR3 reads TGTGCCAGCAGTTCATCGACTGGAACCTACGAGCAGTACTTC. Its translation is CASSSSTGTYEQYF.

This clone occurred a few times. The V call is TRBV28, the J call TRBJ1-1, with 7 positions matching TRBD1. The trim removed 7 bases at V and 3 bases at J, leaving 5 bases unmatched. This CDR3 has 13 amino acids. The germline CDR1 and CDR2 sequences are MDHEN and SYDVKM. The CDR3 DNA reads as TGTGCCAGCAATAAACAGGGGCACACTGAAGCTTTCTTT. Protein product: CASNKQGHTEAFF.

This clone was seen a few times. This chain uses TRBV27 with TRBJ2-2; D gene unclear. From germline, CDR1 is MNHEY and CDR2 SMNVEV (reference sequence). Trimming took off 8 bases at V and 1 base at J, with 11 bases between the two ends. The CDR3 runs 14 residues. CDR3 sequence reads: CASGRLVNTGELFF. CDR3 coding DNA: TGTGCCAGCGGGCGCCTCGTGAACACCGGGGAGCTGTTTTTT.

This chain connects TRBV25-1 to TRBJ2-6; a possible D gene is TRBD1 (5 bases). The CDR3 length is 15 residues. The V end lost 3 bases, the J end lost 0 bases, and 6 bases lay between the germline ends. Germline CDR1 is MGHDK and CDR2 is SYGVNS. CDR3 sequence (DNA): TGTGCCAGCAGTGACGACAGCTCTGGGGCCAACGTCCTGACTTTC. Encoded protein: CASSDDSSGANVLTF.

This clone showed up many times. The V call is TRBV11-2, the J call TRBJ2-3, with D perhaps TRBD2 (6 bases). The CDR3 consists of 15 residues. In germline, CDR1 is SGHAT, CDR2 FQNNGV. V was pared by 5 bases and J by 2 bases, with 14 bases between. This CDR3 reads CASSGLERVTDTQYF. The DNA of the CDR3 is TGTGCCAGCAGCGGACTGGAGCGGGTCACAGATACGCAGTATTTT.

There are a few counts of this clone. CDR3 bases: TGTGCCAGCAGCGCCGGCGGGCTAGAAGAGACCCAGTACTTC. Its translation: CASSAGGLEETQYF. The rearrangement joins TRBV9 to TRBJ2-5; possibly TRBD2 for D (5 bases). There are 14 residues in the CDR3. Germline-derived CDR1 and CDR2 are SGDLS and YYNGEE. With 3 bases removed from V and 3 bases from J, the gap between germline ends came to 12 bases.

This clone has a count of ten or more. The CDR3 here is CASRGYGTGASSAGELFF. CDR3 DNA: TGTGCCAGCAGGGGTTACGGGACAGGGGCATCGTCAGCCGGGGAGCTGTTTTTT. The genes are TRBV7-2 and TRBJ2-2, with TRBD1 identical over 10 bases. Trimming removed 6 bases from V and 6 bases from J; junction bases left unmatched: 16. This CDR3 is built from 18 residues. Germline-derived CDR1 and CDR2 are SGHTA and FQGNSA.

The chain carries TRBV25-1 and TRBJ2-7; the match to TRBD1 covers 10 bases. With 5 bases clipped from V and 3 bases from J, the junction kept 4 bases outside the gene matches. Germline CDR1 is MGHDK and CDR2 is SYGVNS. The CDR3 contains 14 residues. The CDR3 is CASSPDRGYYEQYF. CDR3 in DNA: TGTGCCAGCAGTCCGGACAGGGGGTACTACGAGCAGTACTTC.

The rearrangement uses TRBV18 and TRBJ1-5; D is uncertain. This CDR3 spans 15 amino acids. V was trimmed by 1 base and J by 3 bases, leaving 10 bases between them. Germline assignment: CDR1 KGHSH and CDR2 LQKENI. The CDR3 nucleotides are TGTGCCAGCTCACCACGCGAGGGAGACAATCAGCCCCAGCATTTT. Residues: CASSPREGDNQPQHF.

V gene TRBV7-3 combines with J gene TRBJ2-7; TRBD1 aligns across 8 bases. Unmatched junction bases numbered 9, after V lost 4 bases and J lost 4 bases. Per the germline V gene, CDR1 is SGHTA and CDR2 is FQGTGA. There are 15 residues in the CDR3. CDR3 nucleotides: TGTGCCAGCAGCTCCTCACAGGGGGTGGGTTACGAGCAGTACTTC. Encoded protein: CASSSSQGVGYEQYF.

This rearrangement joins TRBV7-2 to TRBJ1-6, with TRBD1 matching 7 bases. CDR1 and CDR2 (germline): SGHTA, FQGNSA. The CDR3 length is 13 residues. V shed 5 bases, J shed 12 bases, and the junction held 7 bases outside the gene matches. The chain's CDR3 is CASSIDRARPLHF. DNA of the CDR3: TGTGCCAGCAGCATTGACAGGGCGAGACCCCTCCACTTT. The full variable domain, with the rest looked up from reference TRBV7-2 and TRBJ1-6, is GAGVSQSPSNKVTEKGKDVELRCDPISGHTALYWYRQSLGQGLEFLIYFQGNSAPDKSGLPSDRFSAERTGGSVSTLTIQRTQQEDSAVYLCASSIDRARPLHFGNGTRLTVT.

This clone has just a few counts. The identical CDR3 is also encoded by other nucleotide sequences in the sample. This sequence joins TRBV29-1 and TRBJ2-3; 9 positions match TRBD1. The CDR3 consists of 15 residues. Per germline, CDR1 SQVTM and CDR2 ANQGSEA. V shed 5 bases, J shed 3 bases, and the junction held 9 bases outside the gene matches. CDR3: CSVTHRGQSTDTQYF. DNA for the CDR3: TGCAGCGTTACTCACAGGGGGCAGAGTACAGATACGCAGTATTTT.